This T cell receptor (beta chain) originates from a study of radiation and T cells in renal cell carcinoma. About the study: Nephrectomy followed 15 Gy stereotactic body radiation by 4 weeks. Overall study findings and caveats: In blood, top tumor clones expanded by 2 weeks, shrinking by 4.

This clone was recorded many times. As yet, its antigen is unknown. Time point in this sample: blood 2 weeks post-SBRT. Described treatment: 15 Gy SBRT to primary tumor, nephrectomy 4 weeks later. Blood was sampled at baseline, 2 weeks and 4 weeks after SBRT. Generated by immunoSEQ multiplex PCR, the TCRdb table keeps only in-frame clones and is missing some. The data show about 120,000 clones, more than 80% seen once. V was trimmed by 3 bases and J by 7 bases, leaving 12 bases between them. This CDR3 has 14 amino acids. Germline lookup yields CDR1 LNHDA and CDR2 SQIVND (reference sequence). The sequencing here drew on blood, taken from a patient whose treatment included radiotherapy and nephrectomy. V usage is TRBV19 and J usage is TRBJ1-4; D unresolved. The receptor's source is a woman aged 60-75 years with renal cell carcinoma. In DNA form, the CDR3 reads TGTGCCAGTAGTATCGGATTCGATGGTGAAAAACTGTTTTTT. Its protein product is CASSIGFDGEKLFF.